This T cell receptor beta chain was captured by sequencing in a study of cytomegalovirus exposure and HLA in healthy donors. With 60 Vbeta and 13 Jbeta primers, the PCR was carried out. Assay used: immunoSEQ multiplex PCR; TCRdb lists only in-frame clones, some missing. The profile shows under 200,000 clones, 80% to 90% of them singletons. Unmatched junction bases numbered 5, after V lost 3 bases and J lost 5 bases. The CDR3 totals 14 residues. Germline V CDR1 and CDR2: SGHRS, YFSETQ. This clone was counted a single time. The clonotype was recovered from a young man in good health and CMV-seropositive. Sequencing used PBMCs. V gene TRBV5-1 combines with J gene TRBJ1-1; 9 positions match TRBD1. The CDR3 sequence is CASSSLQGATEAFF. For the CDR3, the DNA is TGCGCCAGCAGCTCGCTACAGGGGGCAACTGAAGCTTTCTTT.